These T cell receptor beta chains were read from a single sample in a study of OX40 agonist ivuxolimab in advanced cancers. Assay used: immunoSEQ multiplex PCR; TCRdb lists only in-frame clones, some missing. The sample has about 64,000 clones; 88% are singletons. Source: CD4+ or CD8+ T cells sorted from blood, taken in a trial of the OX40 agonist ivuxolimab. Receptors were obtained from an adult with an advanced solid tumor such as melanoma, head and neck, liver or kidney cancer. The conserved cysteine and the conserved F or W are not part of the CDR3 here. D genes are given only for firm matches.

d_call: NA; j_call: TRBJ2-5; v_call: TRBV7-8; cdr3_aa: ASSQGQPRTQY
d_call: NA; j_call: TRBJ2-3; v_call: TRBV30; cdr3_aa: AWSKFQLDTQY
d_call: NA; j_call: TRBJ1-5; v_call: TRBV19; cdr3_aa: ASSWGVNQPQH
d_call: NA; j_call: TRBJ1-4; v_call: TRBV4-1; cdr3_aa: ASSHTPPTNEKLF
d_call: NA; j_call: TRBJ1-2; v_call: TRBV30; cdr3_aa: AWSKSVSAGGYT
d_call: NA; j_call: TRBJ2-7; v_call: TRBV30; cdr3_aa: AWSGANLSNEQY
d_call: NA; j_call: TRBJ1-5; v_call: TRBV30; cdr3_aa: AWKGGVNQPQH
d_call: NA; j_call: TRBJ2-7; v_call: TRBV7-8; cdr3_aa: ASSYKGHQPYEQY
d_call: TRBD2; j_call: TRBJ2-3; v_call: TRBV25-1; cdr3_aa: ASGVAGGGDTQY
d_call: TRBD1; j_call: TRBJ1-1; v_call: TRBV29-1; cdr3_aa: SVDLTGITEAF
d_call: NA; j_call: TRBJ1-5; v_call: TRBV7-8; cdr3_aa: ASSLDSVDQPQH
d_call: NA; j_call: TRBJ2-3; v_call: TRBV18; cdr3_aa: ASSLSVGGSTDTQY
d_call: NA; j_call: TRBJ1-2; v_call: TRBV9; cdr3_aa: ASSPSVGEDYGYT
d_call: TRBD2; j_call: TRBJ2-1; v_call: TRBV5-8; cdr3_aa: ASSLDRRGRTLYNEQF
d_call: NA; j_call: TRBJ1-4; v_call: TRBV6-1; cdr3_aa: ASSEFPVEKLF
d_call: NA; j_call: TRBJ1-1; v_call: TRBV7-8; cdr3_aa: ASPGWGAGNTEAF
d_call: NA; j_call: TRBJ2-2; v_call: TRBV7-8; cdr3_aa: ASSLARGANTGELF
d_call: TRBD2; j_call: TRBJ2-1; v_call: TRBV4-1; cdr3_aa: ASSQVAGGPGEQF
d_call: NA; j_call: TRBJ1-1; v_call: TRBV6-6; cdr3_aa: ASSYSNTEAF
d_call: NA; j_call: TRBJ1-5; v_call: TRBV29-1; cdr3_aa: SVQDSNQPQH
d_call: NA; j_call: TRBJ2-1; v_call: TRBV29-1; cdr3_aa: SLVQGTNEQF
d_call: NA; j_call: TRBJ1-5; v_call: TRBV19; cdr3_aa: ASSIRTAGRPQH
d_call: TRBD2; j_call: TRBJ2-7; v_call: TRBV19; cdr3_aa: ASSPFGLAGAEQY
d_call: NA; j_call: TRBJ2-5; v_call: TRBV7-7; cdr3_aa: ASSLARGPQETQY
d_call: NA; j_call: TRBJ1-2; v_call: TRBV5-1; cdr3_aa: ASSLAGASNYGYT
d_call: TRBD1; j_call: TRBJ2-5; v_call: TRBV5-8; cdr3_aa: ASSTLTGRETQY
d_call: NA; j_call: TRBJ1-1; v_call: TRBV18; cdr3_aa: ASSPAVTNTEAF
d_call: TRBD2; j_call: TRBJ2-1; v_call: TRBV9; cdr3_aa: ASSLLAGNEQF
d_call: TRBD2; j_call: TRBJ2-2; v_call: TRBV6-6; cdr3_aa: ASKGSGGWDTGELF
d_call: NA; j_call: TRBJ2-3; v_call: TRBV2; cdr3_aa: ASSPEGTDTQY
d_call: TRBD1; j_call: TRBJ2-3; v_call: TRBV10-2; cdr3_aa: ASRTGGAGDTQY
d_call: NA; j_call: TRBJ2-7; v_call: TRBV28; cdr3_aa: ASSKGTYEQY
d_call: TRBD2; j_call: TRBJ2-7; v_call: TRBV7-2; cdr3_aa: ASSLGTSGPRYGSYEQY
d_call: TRBD2; j_call: TRBJ2-1; v_call: TRBV18; cdr3_aa: ASSGLAGNSYNEQF
d_call: TRBD1; j_call: TRBJ1-2; v_call: TRBV7-8; cdr3_aa: ASSPSGTGGGGYT
d_call: NA; j_call: TRBJ1-5; v_call: TRBV28; cdr3_aa: ASSSNGGLHQPQH
d_call: NA; j_call: TRBJ1-4; v_call: TRBV6-5; cdr3_aa: ASSYSRGTSNEKLF
d_call: TRBD1; j_call: TRBJ2-4; v_call: TRBV6-5; cdr3_aa: ASSYTDRGNIQY
d_call: TRBD1; j_call: TRBJ2-5; v_call: TRBV5-6; cdr3_aa: ASSRYRDRGETQY
d_call: NA; j_call: TRBJ2-3; v_call: TRBV15; cdr3_aa: ATSRDLSGSTDTQY
d_call: NA; j_call: TRBJ2-7; v_call: TRBV7-9; cdr3_aa: ASSLSSTHEQY
d_call: NA; j_call: TRBJ2-6; v_call: TRBV7-9; cdr3_aa: ASSLWQAPYGANVLT
d_call: NA; j_call: TRBJ1-1; v_call: TRBV5-5; cdr3_aa: ASSLGGLAAF
d_call: NA; j_call: TRBJ2-2; v_call: TRBV28; cdr3_aa: ASSLILQSGRRELF
d_call: TRBD2; j_call: TRBJ2-1; v_call: TRBV2; cdr3_aa: ASSGLAGGTNEQF
d_call: NA; j_call: TRBJ2-7; v_call: TRBV27; cdr3_aa: ASSPVVVSSYEQY
d_call: TRBD1; j_call: TRBJ2-2; v_call: TRBV5-1; cdr3_aa: ASSPRQGWNTGELF
d_call: NA; j_call: TRBJ2-7; v_call: TRBV5-4; cdr3_aa: ASSLDNREQY
d_call: NA; j_call: TRBJ1-2; v_call: TRBV21-1; cdr3_aa: ASSKRGRGGYT
d_call: NA; j_call: TRBJ2-6; v_call: TRBV11-2; cdr3_aa: ASSEQAGANVLT
d_call: TRBD1; j_call: TRBJ2-2; v_call: TRBV5-1; cdr3_aa: ASSPGTGLNTGELF
d_call: TRBD2; j_call: TRBJ2-5; v_call: TRBV27; cdr3_aa: ASSPTSPFRETQY
d_call: NA; j_call: TRBJ2-1; v_call: TRBV21-1; cdr3_aa: ASSNSGTDNEQF
d_call: TRBD2; j_call: TRBJ2-5; v_call: TRBV29-1; cdr3_aa: SARASSGQQETQY
d_call: NA; j_call: TRBJ2-3; v_call: TRBV6-5; cdr3_aa: ASRWGNTDTQY
d_call: NA; j_call: TRBJ1-1; v_call: TRBV30; cdr3_aa: AWSRLGLNTEAF
d_call: TRBD2; j_call: TRBJ2-2; v_call: TRBV19; cdr3_aa: ASYSGRYTGELF
d_call: NA; j_call: TRBJ2-1; v_call: TRBV12-5; cdr3_aa: ASGLVSGGEQF
d_call: NA; j_call: TRBJ2-7; v_call: TRBV5-5; cdr3_aa: ASSRGGDLTYEQY
d_call: NA; j_call: TRBJ2-7; v_call: TRBV28; cdr3_aa: ASSSTFLY